The clone carrying this TCR beta chain was recorded once. What it binds is unknown. This specimen belongs to a study of blood T cells in healthy people across ages. Study context: In model experiments, template switching was able to capture about one barcoded beta molecule for every two T cells that were present.

This CDR3 comprises 13 residues. The germline V gene has CDR1 DFQATT and CDR2 SNEGSKA (reference sequence). A second PCR, run for about 6 to 11 cycles, used a sample-barcoded 5' primer plus a J-beta primer mix. A template-switch adaptor containing 12 random nucleotides labeled each cDNA molecule. TCRdb passed the 5' RACE reads through MiXCR, listing each CDR3 protein once. The sample lists under 2,000,000 distinct CDR3 sequences; 40% to 55% were seen once. Broader study findings: A roughly linear age-dependent decrease characterized TCR beta diversity per million T cells. Unsorted PBMCs ruled out conclusive naive versus antigen-experienced comparison.

The rearrangement joins TRBV20-1 to TRBJ2-5, with 9 bases that match TRBD1. The clonotype originates from a woman aged 35 to 49 in good health. The sample taken for sequencing was blood. The CDR3 loop is CTTQGAPEETQYF. CDR3 DNA sequence: TGCACCACACAGGGGGCGCCGGAGGAGACCCAGTACTTC.